The 14 T cell receptor beta chains below were found in one sample sequenced in a study of T cells after yellow fever vaccination. TCRdb called the 5' RACE reads again in MiXCR, with one record for every CDR3 protein. Of 70,000 to 80,000 distinct CDR3 sequences detected, more than 5.5% appear once; the ten largest clones hold over 25%. The starting material was CD8+ T cells sorted from PBMCs, obtained around 10 days after the first yellow fever vaccination. These receptors all stem from a man aged 18 to 35 who received the YFV17D yellow fever vaccine.

V gene TRBV5-4 combines with J gene TRBJ1-1; 7 bases match TRBD1. This CDR3 is built from 13 residues. Germline CDR1 reads SGHNT; CDR2 reads YYREEE (reference sequence). Trimming removed 4 bases from V and 5 bases from J; junction bases left unmatched: 5. The CDR3 spells CASSRQGSTEAFF. The CDR3 DNA follows: TGTGCCAGCAGCCGACAGGGATCGACTGAAGCTTTCTTT.

This clonotype was observed at least ten times. The chain combines TRBV5-6 with TRBJ2-1; weak D call: TRBD2 (6 bases). V lost 6 bases to trimming and J lost 4 bases, with 23 bases between them. The CDR3 length is 17 residues. Germline values: CDR1 SGHDT, CDR2 YYEEEE. CDR3 protein: CASTPRGAGWGYNEQFF. The CDR3, as DNA: TGTGCCAGCACCCCCCGGGGCGCGGGATGGGGATACAATGAGCAGTTCTTC.

This clonotype was seen a handful of times. V and J are TRBV28 and TRBJ1-5, with D possibly TRBD1 on 6 matching bases. This CDR3 contains 15 residues. The germline gives CDR1 MDHEN, CDR2 SYDVKM. Trimming removed 1 base at V and 3 bases at J, with 10 bases between. This CDR3 is CASSLYGQHNQPQHF. The CDR3 nucleotides are TGTGCCAGCAGTTTATACGGACAGCACAATCAGCCCCAGCATTTT.

Remarks on this clonotype: A read error is likely, as this CDR3 ends without the conserved phenylalanine or tryptophan. The gene calls are TRBV30 and TRBJ1-5; a weak D match, TRBD1 (6 bases). Germline loops: CDR1 GTSNPN, CDR2 SVGIG (reference sequence). The CDR3 consists of 14 residues. V was trimmed by 3 bases and J by 6 bases, leaving 15 bases between them. CDR3 sequence: CAWSPSGAGQPQHS. In nucleotides, the CDR3 is TGTGCCTGGAGCCCTTCGGGGGCGGGTCAGCCCCAGCATTCT.

A few counts support this clonotype. The genes are TRBV7-2 and TRBJ1-1, with D tentatively TRBD1 (5 bases). V lost 1 base and J lost 1, with 16 bases in between. This CDR3 contains 17 residues. Germline CDR1 and CDR2: SGHTA and FQGNSA. The CDR3 sequence is CASSLGSGFDGNTEAFF. The CDR3 region has the DNA TGTGCCAGCAGCTTAGGGTCAGGGTTCGATGGGAACACTGAAGCTTTCTTT.

This clonotype appeared many times. This chain links TRBV21-1 with TRBJ2-1; the table's D call of TRBD2 was not tested on the DNA. TRBV21-1 is noted as a pseudogene. This CDR3 is built from 16 residues. This chain's CDR3 is CASSKVLASDYNEQFF. CDR3 nucleotides: TGTGCCAGCAGCAAAGTACTAGCGTCGGATTACAATGAGCAGTTCTTC.

The gene calls are TRBV4-3 and TRBJ1-1; D gene unclear. V was trimmed by 0 bases and J by 10 bases, leaving 15 bases between them. This CDR3 is built from 14 residues. Germline lookup yields CDR1 LGHNA and CDR2 YSLEER. CDR3 DNA sequence: TGCGCCAGCAGCCAAGATCGTTGGGGTACGGGAGCTTTCTTT. This encodes CASSQDRWGTGAFF.

This clonotype occurred a few times. The rearrangement joins TRBV5-1 to TRBJ2-5, with D hard to call. Germline CDR1 reads SGHRS; CDR2 reads YFSETQ. Trimming cost V 5 bases and J 2 bases, with 10 bases left between them. The CDR3 extends over 13 amino acids. The CDR3 region has the DNA TGCGCCAGCAGGTCTACGAATCAAGAGACCCAGTACTTC. This translates into CASRSTNQETQYF.

The chain employs TRBV20-1 and TRBJ1-1; D may be TRBD1 (5 bases). The germline V gene encodes CDR1 DFQATT and CDR2 SNEGSKA (reference sequence). The germline V and J ends were trimmed by 5 bases and 7 bases, with 17 bases remaining between them. This CDR3 region has 13 residues. The CDR3 region is CSAGDGINIEAFF. The CDR3 bases are TGCAGTGCTGGGGACGGGATTAATATTGAAGCTTTCTTT.

The CDR3 region has the DNA TGCGCCAGCAGCCTCACCGGGACGGAGGGCCATGGCTACACCTTC. It translates to CASSLTGTEGHGYTF. The chain links TRBV5-1 to TRBJ1-2, with TRBD1 as a possible D gene (5 bases). V lost 4 bases and J 6 bases, leaving 19 bases between the germline ends. CDR3 size: 15 residues. Germline CDR1 SGHRS, CDR2 YFSETQ.

This clonotype showed up many times. The chain carries TRBV6-2 or TRBV6-3 and TRBJ1-2; 9 bases match TRBD1. The V gene's germline CDR1 is MNHEY and CDR2 SVGEGT. The CDR3 totals 16 residues. V shed 6 bases and J 2 bases; nucleotides not matched to a gene: 10. The CDR3 sequence: CASSTLRTGANYGYTF. The CDR3 nucleotides are TGTGCCAGCAGCACTCTCCGGACAGGGGCGAACTATGGCTACACCTTC.

The V gene is TRBV25-1, the J gene TRBJ1-6; D gene ambiguous. This CDR3 has 14 amino acids. Germline CDR1 reads MGHDK; CDR2 reads SYGVNS. The V and J ends lost 2 bases and 9 bases respectively, with 11 bases between them. CDR3 nucleotides: TGTGCCAGCAGTGAAGGGTTGGTTTTTTCACCCCTCCACTTT. Translation gives CASSEGLVFSPLHF.

A remark on this clonotype: This could be a read error, since a much larger clone is one nucleotide away. V gene TRBV3-1 combines with J gene TRBJ2-1; the match to TRBD1 covers 9 bases. From germline, CDR1 is LGHDT and CDR2 YNNKEL (reference sequence). CDR3 length: 19 amino acids. The CDR3 DNA reads as TGTACCAGCAGTCCAGGGACAGGGCGTAGCGGATTATTAACCAATGAGCAGTTCTTC. The encoded protein is CTSSPGTGRSGLLTNEQFF.

This clonotype was seen a few times. The rearrangement uses TRBV5-6 and TRBJ2-3; 9 bases map to TRBD1. The CDR3 sequence is 16 residues long. V was pared by 1 base and J by 3 bases, with 6 bases of the junction left unmatched. Germline CDR1 reads SGHDT; CDR2 reads YYEEEE. In DNA form, the CDR3 reads TGTGCCAGCAGCTTGATGGGACAGGGACCTACAGATACGCAGTATTTT. Translating gives CASSLMGQGPTDTQYF.